This T cell receptor (beta chain) was captured in a study of CD8 T cells in ankylosing spondylitis. TCRdb ran MiXCR on the 5' RACE reads and lists one entry per CDR3 protein. The repertoire consists of hundreds of thousands of distinct CDR3 sequences, with under 12% occurring once and the leading ten covering 20% to 25%. The CDR3 has 14 amino acids. Germline trimming cut 5 bases from V and 5 bases from J; bases unmatched to any gene: 7. Looked up from germline, CDR1 is LNHDA and CDR2 is SQIVND (reference sequence). This sequence originates from a male donor with ankylosing spondylitis or in good health (not recorded which). Specimen: blood, either unsorted or a sorted T cell fraction (not recorded which). The chain recombines TRBV19 with TRBJ1-1, with TRBD1 matching 8 bases. CDR3 loop: CASSDRGLSTEAFF. CDR3 nucleotides: TGTGCCAGTAGTGACAGGGGTCTTAGTACTGAAGCTTTCTTT.